Below, 23 T cell receptor beta chains from the same sample are listed, as sequenced in a study of T cells in Graves' hyperthyroidism and ophthalmopathy. Amplification yielded TCR beta CDR3 regions, with RNA transcripts as the source. During a first-round RT-PCR of the TCR CDR3, the HTBI primer set was used. One entry per CDR3 protein results from TCRdb running MiXCR on the multiplex PCR reads. The repertoire holds around 240,000 distinct CDR3 sequences, with approximately 15% as singletons. The source material was blood. Receptor source: a woman between 40 and 50 years old with Graves' hyperthyroidism that later progressed to Graves' ophthalmopathy.

This clonotype was detected ten times or more. The chain joins TRBV10-3 to TRBJ2-5; D unresolved. The V gene lost 0 bases and the J gene lost 1 base, with 12 bases spanning the gap. The CDR3 length is 16 residues. Germline loops: CDR1 ENHRY, CDR2 SYGVKD. For the CDR3, the DNA is TGTGCCATCAGTGAGTCGGAGTTGCTCACCCAAGAGACCCAGTACTTC. Protein product: CAISESELLTQETQYF.

Worth noting for this clonotype: A read error may produce the germline difference seen at one junction end. The chain links TRBV4-1 to TRBJ1-2; 9 bases map to TRBD1. This CDR3 has 16 residues. Germline-derived CDR1 and CDR2 are MGHRA and YSYEKL. The DNA of the CDR3 is TGCGCCAGCAGCGAAGACGTTGTGAGACAGGGGGACGGCTACACCTTC. Protein: CASSEDVVRQGDGYTF.

This sequence joins TRBV19 and TRBJ2-1; 12 bases map to TRBD2. This CDR3 spans 17 amino acids. V shed 0 bases and J 7 bases; nucleotides not matched to a gene: 7. Per germline, CDR1 LNHDA and CDR2 SQIVND (reference sequence). CDR3 residues: CASSIDWTSGNRNEQFF. In DNA form, the CDR3 reads TGTGCCAGTAGTATAGATTGGACTAGCGGGAATAGGAATGAGCAGTTCTTC.

The table lists this clonotype with many counts. The rearrangement links TRBV29-1 to TRBJ2-3; 12 bases fit TRBD2. The CDR3 has 17 amino acids. V shed 1 base and J 2 bases; nucleotides not matched to a gene: 7. CDR1 and CDR2 from the germline V gene are SQVTM and ANQGSEA. DNA of the CDR3: TGCAGCGTTGAAGTCGGACTAGCGGGACACCCCACAGATACGCAGTATTTT. This gives the protein CSVEVGLAGHPTDTQYF.

The gene calls are TRBV14 and TRBJ1-1; D gene uncertain. CDR3 length: 9 amino acids. Between the trimmed V and J ends, which lost 0 bases and 11 bases, there was a span of 1 base. Germline loops: CDR1 SGHDN, CDR2 FVKESK. CDR3 nucleotides: TGTGCCAGCAGCCAAGAGGCTTTCTTT. Its protein is CASSQEAFF.

This clonotype appeared a few times. The chain has TRBV29-1 and TRBJ1-2; D might be TRBD1 (5 bases). Per germline, CDR1 SQVTM and CDR2 ANQGSEA. The CDR3 is 11 amino acids. Trimming stripped 5 bases from V and 6 bases from J, with 10 bases between. Written as DNA, the CDR3 is TGCAGCGTTTGGACACACGATGGCTACACCTTC. This gives the protein CSVWTHDGYTF.

The genes are TRBV2 and TRBJ2-1; 11 nucleotides line up with TRBD2. Looked up from germline, CDR1 is SNHLY and CDR2 is FYNNEI. V lost 6 bases to trimming and J lost 3 bases; unmatched junction nucleotides: 7. CDR3 length: 16 amino acids. Here the CDR3 DNA reads TGTGCCAGCAGACGACCCGGGACTAGCGGCTACAATGAGCAGTTCTTC. It is translated as CASRRPGTSGYNEQFF.

At least ten counts were recorded for this clonotype. The V call is TRBV5-1, the J call TRBJ1-1; D is undetermined. Trimming pared 1 base from V and 2 bases from J, leaving 9 bases between. CDR1 is SGHRS and CDR2 is YFSETQ in the germline V gene. The CDR3 sequence is 14 residues long. CDR3 residues: CASSLTGSNTEAFF. The CDR3 DNA is TGCGCCAGCAGCTTGACGGGGAGTAACACTGAAGCTTTCTTT.

The J gene is TRBJ2-2, the V gene TRBV10-2; TRBD2 matches 11 bases. After removal of 7 bases from V and 5 bases from J, the junction contained 12 bases not matched to a gene. This CDR3 is 17 amino acids long. Germline V gene data show CDR1 as WSHSY and CDR2 as SAAADI. CDR3 region: CASMKKVIAGGTGELFF. CDR3 DNA sequence: TGCGCCAGCATGAAAAAAGTTATAGCGGGGGGGACCGGGGAGCTGTTTTTT.

This clonotype appeared many times. The genes are TRBV5-5 and TRBJ2-2; D is undetermined. CDR1 is SGHKS, CDR2 YYEKEE, per germline (reference sequence). Trimming took off 2 bases at V and 4 bases at J, with 15 bases between the two ends. This CDR3 is built from 16 residues. The CDR3 bases are TGTGCCAGCAGCTTAGGTCCGGGTCTCTCCACCGGGGAGCTGTTTTTT. It codes for CASSLGPGLSTGELFF.

This chain uses TRBV20-1 with TRBJ2-5; D remains unclear. This CDR3 spans 14 amino acids. V was pared by 1 base and J by 4 bases, with 13 bases between. Germline V CDR1 and CDR2: DFQATT, SNEGSKA (reference sequence). CDR3 nucleotide sequence: TGCAGTGCTAGAGGGAACTTTGGACCAGAGACCCAGTACTTC. This codes for CSARGNFGPETQYF.

V gene TRBV11-2 combines with J gene TRBJ2-3; D is perhaps TRBD1 (6 bases). V was clipped by 2 bases and J by 1 base, with 7 bases between them. The CDR3 totals 14 residues. Germline lookup yields CDR1 SGHAT and CDR2 FQNNGV. The CDR3, as DNA: TGTGCCAGCAGCTTAAACAGGGGCACAGATACGCAGTATTTT. Residues: CASSLNRGTDTQYF. The whole variable domain, remainder taken from reference TRBV11-2 and TRBJ2-3, is EAGVAQSPRYKIIEKRQSVAFWCNPISGHATLYWYQQILGQGPKLLIQFQNNGVVDDSQLPKDRFSAERLKGVDSTLKIQPAKLEDSAVYLCASSLNRGTDTQYFGPGTRLTVL.

This clonotype was observed at least ten times. The rearrangement uses TRBV3-1 and TRBJ2-1, with TRBD2 identical over 8 bases. Germline CDR1 is LGHDT and CDR2 is YNNKEL (reference sequence). V lost 6 bases, J lost 4 bases, and 11 bases stayed unmatched. The CDR3 has 16 amino acids. CDR3: CASRGPAGVIYNEQFF. CDR3 nucleotides: TGTGCCAGCAGGGGACCAGCGGGAGTAATATACAATGAGCAGTTCTTC.

The V and J genes are TRBV28 and TRBJ2-2; 10 positions agree with TRBD1. J lost 4 bases, V lost 4 bases, and 6 bases had no gene match. This CDR3 has 16 residues. Germline V gene sequence: CDR1 MDHEN, CDR2 SYDVKM. CDR3 region: CASSSPGTGVTGELFF. DNA for the CDR3: TGTGCCAGCAGTTCCCCCGGGACAGGGGTCACCGGGGAGCTGTTTTTT.

This clonotype was seen ten or more times. The V gene is TRBV28, the J gene TRBJ2-7, with a possible D match to TRBD1 (6 bases). V was pared by 2 bases and J by 3 bases, with 17 bases between. CDR1 is MDHEN, CDR2 SYDVKM, per germline. The CDR3 covers 16 residues. In nucleotides, the CDR3 is TGTGCCAGCAGTTTAGTAGGGACACCGGGCCACTACGAGCAGTACTTC. It specifies CASSLVGTPGHYEQYF. The variable domain in full, completed from reference TRBV28 and TRBJ2-7, reads DVKVTQSSRYLVKRTGEKVFLECVQDMDHENMFWYRQDPGLGLRLIYFSYDVKMKEKGDIPEGYSVSREKKERFSLILESASTNQTSMYLCASSLVGTPGHYEQYFGPGTRLTVT.

This clonotype was counted a single time. The chain recombines TRBV6-1 with TRBJ1-1; D is possibly TRBD1 (5 bases). The V end lost 8 bases, the J end lost 6 bases, and 10 bases lay between the germline ends. CDR1 is MNHNS and CDR2 is SASEGT in the germline V gene. The CDR3 consists of 11 residues. This CDR3 reads CASRQGAEAFF. DNA of the CDR3: TGTGCCAGCCGGCAGGGCGCTGAAGCTTTCTTT.

This chain joins TRBV7-9 and TRBJ2-3, with D perhaps TRBD1 (6 bases). CDR3 length: 15 amino acids. V lost 4 bases, J lost 2 bases, and 13 bases lay in between. CDR1 is SEHNR, CDR2 FQNEAQ, per germline (reference sequence). The CDR3 region is CASSYRATYTDTQYF. Written as DNA, the CDR3 is TGTGCCAGCAGCTACAGGGCTACCTACACAGATACGCAGTATTTT.

CDR3 in DNA: TGTGCCAGCAGCTTAGCGGGAGGCTATTCGAGGCAGTTCTTC. As protein: CASSLAGGYSRQFF. The J gene is TRBJ2-1, the V gene TRBV11-2, with 7 positions matching TRBD2. CDR3 length: 14 amino acids. Germline lookup yields CDR1 SGHAT and CDR2 FQNNGV. The junction had 9 bases not matched to a gene; V was cut back by 1 base and J by 12 bases.

J is TRBJ2-7 and V is TRBV28, with unresolved D. Trimming stripped 6 bases from V and 4 bases from J, with 10 bases between. This CDR3 spans 12 amino acids. The germline V gene encodes CDR1 MDHEN and CDR2 SYDVKM. Written as DNA, the CDR3 is TGTGCCAGCAGCACAAATAGGTACGAGCAGTACTTC. The encoded protein is CASSTNRYEQYF.

This clonotype was seen a few times. The CDR3 loop is CASSLGSHGQPQHF. In DNA form, the CDR3 reads TGCGCCAGCAGCTTGGGCAGCCACGGGCAGCCCCAGCATTTT. The chain carries TRBV5-1 and TRBJ1-5, with D hard to call. The germline V gene encodes CDR1 SGHRS and CDR2 YFSETQ. The V end lost 0 bases, the J end lost 7 bases, and 11 bases lay between the germline ends. This CDR3 is built from 14 residues.

This clonotype has a count of ten or more. The genes are TRBV28 and TRBJ1-5, with 7 positions matching TRBD1. The ends lost 1 base at V and 5 bases at J; junction bases unmatched: 5. Germline CDR1 is MDHEN and CDR2 is SYDVKM. The length of the CDR3 is 15 residues. The CDR3, as DNA: TGTGCCAGCAGTTTATCCGACAGGGTGTATCAGCCCCAGCATTTT. Its protein is CASSLSDRVYQPQHF.

This clonotype appeared a few times. The V gene is TRBV19, the J gene TRBJ2-7; TRBD1 might be the D (5 bases). Germline V gene lookup returns CDR1 LNHDA and CDR2 SQIVND (reference sequence). Trimming took 2 bases from V and 3 from J, leaving 23 bases between them. The CDR3 has 18 residues. CDR3 DNA: TGTGCCAGTAGTATAATAACCCTAAGGTCTGGGGCAAACTACGAGCAGTACTTC. Translation: CASSIITLRSGANYEQYF.

The chain employs TRBV11-2 and TRBJ2-5, with TRBD2 matching 10 bases. The CDR3 sequence is 18 residues long. The germline gives CDR1 SGHAT, CDR2 FQNNGV. V lost 3 bases, J lost 5 bases, and 15 bases stayed unmatched. CDR3 region: CASSLTAGGPRPSETQYF. The CDR3 bases are TGTGCCAGCAGCTTGACAGCGGGAGGGCCGCGGCCGAGCGAGACCCAGTACTTC. Full variable domain (remainder filled in from reference TRBV11-2 and TRBJ2-5): EAGVAQSPRYKIIEKRQSVAFWCNPISGHATLYWYQQILGQGPKLLIQFQNNGVVDDSQLPKDRFSAERLKGVDSTLKIQPAKLEDSAVYLCASSLTAGGPRPSETQYFGPGTRLLVL.